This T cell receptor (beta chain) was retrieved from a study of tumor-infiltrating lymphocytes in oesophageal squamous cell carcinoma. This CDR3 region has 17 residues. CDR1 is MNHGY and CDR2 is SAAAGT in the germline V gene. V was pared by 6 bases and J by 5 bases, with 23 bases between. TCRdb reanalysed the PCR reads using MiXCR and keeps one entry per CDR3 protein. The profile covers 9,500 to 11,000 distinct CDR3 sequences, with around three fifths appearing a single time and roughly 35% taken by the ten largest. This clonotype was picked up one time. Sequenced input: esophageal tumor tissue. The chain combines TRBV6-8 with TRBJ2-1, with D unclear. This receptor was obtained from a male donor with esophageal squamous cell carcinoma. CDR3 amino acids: CASRAATTATLNNEQFF. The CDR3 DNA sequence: TGTGCCAGCAGAGCCGCCACGACGGCCACTTTAAACAATGAGCAGTTCTTC.